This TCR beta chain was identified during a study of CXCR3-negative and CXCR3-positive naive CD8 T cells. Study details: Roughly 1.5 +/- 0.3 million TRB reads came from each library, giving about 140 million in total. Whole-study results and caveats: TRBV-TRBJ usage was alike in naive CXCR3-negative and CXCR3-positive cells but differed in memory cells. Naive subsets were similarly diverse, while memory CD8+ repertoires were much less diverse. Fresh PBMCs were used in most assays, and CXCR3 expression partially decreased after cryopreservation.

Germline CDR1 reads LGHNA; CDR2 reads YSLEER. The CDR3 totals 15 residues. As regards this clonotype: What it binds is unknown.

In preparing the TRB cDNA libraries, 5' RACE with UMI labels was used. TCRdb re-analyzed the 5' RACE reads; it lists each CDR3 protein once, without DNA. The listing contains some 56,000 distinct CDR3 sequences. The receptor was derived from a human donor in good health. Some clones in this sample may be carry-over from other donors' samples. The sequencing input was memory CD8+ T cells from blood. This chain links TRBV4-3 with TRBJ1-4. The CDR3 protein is CASSQGRGEGEKLFF.